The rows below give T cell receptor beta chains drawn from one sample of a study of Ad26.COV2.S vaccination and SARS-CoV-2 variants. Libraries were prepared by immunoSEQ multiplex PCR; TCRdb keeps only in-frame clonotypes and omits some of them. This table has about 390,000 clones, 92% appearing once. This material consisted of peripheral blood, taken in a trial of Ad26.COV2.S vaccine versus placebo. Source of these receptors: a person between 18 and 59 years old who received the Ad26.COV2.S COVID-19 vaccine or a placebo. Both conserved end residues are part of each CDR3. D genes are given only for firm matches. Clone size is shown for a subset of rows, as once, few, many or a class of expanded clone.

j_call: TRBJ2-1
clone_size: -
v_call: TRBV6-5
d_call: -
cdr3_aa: CASSYSMRRGEFF
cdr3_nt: TGTGCCAGCAGTTACTCGATGCGACGCGGGGAGTTCTTC

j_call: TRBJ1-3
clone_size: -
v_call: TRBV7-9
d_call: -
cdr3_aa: CASIGSYSGNTIYF
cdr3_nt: TGTGCCAGCATTGGATCTTACTCTGGAAACACCATATATTTT

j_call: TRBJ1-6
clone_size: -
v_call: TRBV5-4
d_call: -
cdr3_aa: CASSLGNSPLHF
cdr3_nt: TGTGCCAGCAGCTTGGGCAATTCACCCCTCCACTTT

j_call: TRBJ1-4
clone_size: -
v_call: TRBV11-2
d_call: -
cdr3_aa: CASSLMGEKLFF
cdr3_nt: TGTGCCAGCAGCTTGATGGGCGAAAAACTGTTTTTT

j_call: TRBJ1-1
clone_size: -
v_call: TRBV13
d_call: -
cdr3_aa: CASSLQRGMNTEAFF
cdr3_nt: TGTGCCAGCAGCTTACAAAGAGGCATGAACACTGAAGCTTTCTTT

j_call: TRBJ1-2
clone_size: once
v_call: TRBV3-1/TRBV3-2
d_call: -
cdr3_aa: CASSQRAADYGYTF
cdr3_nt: TGTGCCAGCAGCCAAAGGGCCGCAGACTATGGCTACACCTTC

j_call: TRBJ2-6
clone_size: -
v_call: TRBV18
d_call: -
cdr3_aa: CASSAITDSGANVLTF
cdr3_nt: TGTGCCAGCTCCGCAATCACAGATTCTGGGGCCAACGTCCTGACTTTC

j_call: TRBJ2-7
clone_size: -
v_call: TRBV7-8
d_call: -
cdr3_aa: CASSPRPTGAYEQYF
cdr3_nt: TGTGCCAGCAGCCCCAGACCGACGGGGGCCTACGAGCAGTACTTC

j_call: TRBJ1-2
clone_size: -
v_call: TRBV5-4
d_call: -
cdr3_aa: CASSLVDLYGYTF
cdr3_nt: TGTGCCAGCAGCTTGGTAGACCTCTATGGCTACACCTTC

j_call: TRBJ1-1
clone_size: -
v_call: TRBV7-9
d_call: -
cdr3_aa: CASSSEQGIMNTEAFF
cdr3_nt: TGTGCCAGCAGTTCGGAGCAGGGCATCATGAACACTGAAGCTTTCTTT

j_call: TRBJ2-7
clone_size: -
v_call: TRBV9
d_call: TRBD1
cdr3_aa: CASSLGTGGLKQYF
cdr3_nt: TGTGCCAGCAGCCTGGGGACAGGTGGATTGAAGCAGTACTTC

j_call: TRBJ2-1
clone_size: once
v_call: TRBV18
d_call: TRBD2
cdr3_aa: CASSPPTSGGSYNEQFF
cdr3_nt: TGTGCCAGCTCACCCCCAACTAGCGGGGGGTCCTACAATGAGCAGTTCTTC

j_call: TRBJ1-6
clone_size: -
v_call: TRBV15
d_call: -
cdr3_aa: CATSRGVLDSPLHF
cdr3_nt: TGTGCCACCAGCAGAGGAGTGCTCGACTCACCCCTCCACTTT

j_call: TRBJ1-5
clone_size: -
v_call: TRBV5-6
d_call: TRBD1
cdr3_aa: CASSPWTGRVQPQHF
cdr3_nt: TGTGCCAGCAGCCCTTGGACAGGGCGTGTTCAGCCCCAGCATTTT

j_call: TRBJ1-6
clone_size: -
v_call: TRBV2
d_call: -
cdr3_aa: CASSETGNSPLHF
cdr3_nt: TGTGCCAGCAGTGAAACGGGGAATTCACCCCTCCACTTT

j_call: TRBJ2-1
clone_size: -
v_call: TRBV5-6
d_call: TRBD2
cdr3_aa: CASRSSGGTSYNEQFF
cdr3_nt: TGTGCCAGCAGGTCTAGCGGGGGGACTTCCTACAATGAGCAGTTCTTC

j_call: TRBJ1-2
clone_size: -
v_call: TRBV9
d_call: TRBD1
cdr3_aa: CASSPGTGWSGYTF
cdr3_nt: TGTGCCAGCAGCCCGGGGACAGGGTGGAGTGGCTACACCTTC

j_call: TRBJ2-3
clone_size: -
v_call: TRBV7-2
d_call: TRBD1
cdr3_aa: CASSLRQGGSGDTQYF
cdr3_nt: TGTGCCAGCAGCCTAAGACAGGGGGGTTCAGGAGATACGCAGTATTTT

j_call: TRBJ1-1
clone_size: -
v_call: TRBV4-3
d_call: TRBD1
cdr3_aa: CASSQEVYLRGRQAFF
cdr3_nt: TGCGCCAGCAGCCAAGAGGTTTATCTCAGGGGGAGGCAGGCTTTCTTT

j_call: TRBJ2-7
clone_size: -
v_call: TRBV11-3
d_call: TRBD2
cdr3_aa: CASSLGGGLADQYEQYF
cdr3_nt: TGTGCCAGCAGCTTGGGAGGAGGACTAGCGGACCAATACGAGCAGTACTTC

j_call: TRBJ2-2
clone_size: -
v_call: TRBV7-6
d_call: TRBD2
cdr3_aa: CASRPSGTRITGELFF
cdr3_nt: TGTGCCAGCAGACCATCCGGGACTAGAATTACCGGGGAGCTGTTTTTT

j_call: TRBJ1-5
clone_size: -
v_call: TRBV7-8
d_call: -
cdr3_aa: CASTSGGALRNQPQHF
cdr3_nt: TGTGCCAGCACCAGCGGAGGGGCCTTACGGAATCAGCCCCAGCATTTT

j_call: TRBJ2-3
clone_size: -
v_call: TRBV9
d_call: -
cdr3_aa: CASSPSTDTQYF
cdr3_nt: TGTGCCAGCAGCCCCAGCACAGATACGCAGTATTTT

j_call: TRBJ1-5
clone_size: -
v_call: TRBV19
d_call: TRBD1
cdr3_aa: CASTRRDRLNQPQHF
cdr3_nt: TGTGCCAGTACCCGCCGGGACAGACTCAATCAGCCCCAGCATTTT

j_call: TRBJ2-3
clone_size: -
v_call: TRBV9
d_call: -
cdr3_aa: CASSPSLTTTDTQYF
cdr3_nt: TGTGCCAGCAGCCCGTCGCTGACTACCACAGATACGCAGTATTTT

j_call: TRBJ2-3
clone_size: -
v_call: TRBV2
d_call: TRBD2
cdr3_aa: CASSVGTSERDTQYF
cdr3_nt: TGTGCCAGCAGTGTGGGGACTAGCGAACGTGATACGCAGTATTTT

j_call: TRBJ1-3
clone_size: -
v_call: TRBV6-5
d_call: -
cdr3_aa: CASSYSFRVDTIYF
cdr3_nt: TGTGCCAGCAGTTACTCGTTCAGAGTCGACACCATATATTTT

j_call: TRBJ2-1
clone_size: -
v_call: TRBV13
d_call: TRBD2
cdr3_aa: CASSTGTSGGRGHEQFF
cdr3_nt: TGTGCCAGCAGCACCGGGACTAGCGGGGGGCGGGGTCATGAGCAGTTCTTC

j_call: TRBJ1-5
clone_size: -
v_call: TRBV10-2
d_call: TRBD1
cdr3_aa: CASKGRGHQPQHF
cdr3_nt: TGCGCCAGCAAGGGCAGGGGGCATCAGCCCCAGCATTTT

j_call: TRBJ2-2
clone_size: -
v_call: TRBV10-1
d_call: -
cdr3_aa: CASSESFSVPGYTGELFF
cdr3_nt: TGCGCCAGCAGTGAGTCTTTCTCAGTGCCAGGATACACCGGGGAGCTGTTTTTT

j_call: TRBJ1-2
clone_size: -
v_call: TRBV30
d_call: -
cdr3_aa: CAWGANLVGYTF
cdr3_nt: TGTGCCTGGGGGGCGAACTTAGTTGGCTACACCTTC

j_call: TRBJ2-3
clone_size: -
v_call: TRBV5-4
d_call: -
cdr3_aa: CASSLEISGDTQYF
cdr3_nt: TGTGCCAGCAGCTTGGAAATTTCGGGAGATACGCAGTATTTT

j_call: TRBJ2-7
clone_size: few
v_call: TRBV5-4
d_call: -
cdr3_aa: CASSYDKIEQYF
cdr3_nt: TGTGCCAGCAGCTACGACAAGATCGAGCAGTACTTC

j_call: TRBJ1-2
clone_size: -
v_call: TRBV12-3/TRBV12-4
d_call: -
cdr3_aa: CASSLARSGYTF
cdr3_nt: TGTGCCAGCAGTTTAGCCAGGTCCGGCTACACCTTC

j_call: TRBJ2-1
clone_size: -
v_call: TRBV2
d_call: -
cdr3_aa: CASSEYGGGGLDEQFF
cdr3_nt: TGTGCCAGCAGTGAATATGGGGGAGGAGGTTTGGATGAGCAGTTCTTC